This TCR beta chain stems from a study of cytomegalovirus exposure and HLA in healthy donors. Vbeta (60) and Jbeta (13) primers were used in the PCR. TCRdb keeps only in-frame clones here, not all; method: immunoSEQ multiplex PCR. The profile shows some 110,000 clones, roughly 72% of them singletons. A word on this clone: The antigen is not known.

Germline V gives CDR1 LNHDA, CDR2 SQIVND (reference sequence). This CDR3 is 16 amino acids long. Trimming removed 3 bases from V and 4 bases from J; junction bases left unmatched: 9. Study results and caveats: TCR beta V- and J-gene trimming, according to a later analysis, was linked to a missense DCLRE1C variant. About 180 TCR beta chains were listed as cytomegalovirus-associated.

Sequenced material: PBMCs. The chain has TRBV19 and TRBJ2-1; 7 bases align to TRBD2. The clonotype originates from a woman aged 45-65 years in good health and CMV-seropositive. As DNA, the CDR3 is TGTGCCAGTAGTATCGGGTCTTACGGGGGGTACAATGAGCAGTTCTTC. Encoded protein: CASSIGSYGGYNEQFF.